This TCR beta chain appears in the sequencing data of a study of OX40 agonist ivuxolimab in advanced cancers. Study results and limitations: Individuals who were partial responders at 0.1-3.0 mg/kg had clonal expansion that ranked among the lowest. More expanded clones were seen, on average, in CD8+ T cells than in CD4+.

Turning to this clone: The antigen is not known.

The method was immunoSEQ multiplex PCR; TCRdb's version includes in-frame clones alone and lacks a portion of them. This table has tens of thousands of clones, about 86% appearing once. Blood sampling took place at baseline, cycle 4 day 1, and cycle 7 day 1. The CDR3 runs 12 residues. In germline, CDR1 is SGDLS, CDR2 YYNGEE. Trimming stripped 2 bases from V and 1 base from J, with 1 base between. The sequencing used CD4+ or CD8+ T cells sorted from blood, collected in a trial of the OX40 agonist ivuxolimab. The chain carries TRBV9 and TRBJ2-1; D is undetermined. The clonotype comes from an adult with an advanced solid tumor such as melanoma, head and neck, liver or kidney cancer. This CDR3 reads CASSVSYNEQFF. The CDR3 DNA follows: TGTGCCAGCAGCGTTTCCTACAATGAGCAGTTCTTC.